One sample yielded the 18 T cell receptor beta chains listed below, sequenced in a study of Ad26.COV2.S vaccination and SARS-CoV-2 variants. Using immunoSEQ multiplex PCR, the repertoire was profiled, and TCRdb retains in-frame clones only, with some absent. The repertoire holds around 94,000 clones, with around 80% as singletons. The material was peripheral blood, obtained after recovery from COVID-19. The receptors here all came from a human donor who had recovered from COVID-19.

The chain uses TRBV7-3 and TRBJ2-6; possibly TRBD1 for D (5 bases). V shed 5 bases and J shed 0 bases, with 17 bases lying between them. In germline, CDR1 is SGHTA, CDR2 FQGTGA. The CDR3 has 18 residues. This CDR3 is CASSPLTPGLSGANVLTF. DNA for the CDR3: TGTGCCAGCAGCCCCCTCACCCCAGGGCTCTCTGGGGCCAACGTCCTGACTTTC.

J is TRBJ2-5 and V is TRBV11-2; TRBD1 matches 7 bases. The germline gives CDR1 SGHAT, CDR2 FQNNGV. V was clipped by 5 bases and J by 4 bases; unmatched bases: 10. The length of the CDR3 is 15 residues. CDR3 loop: CASSPDFRGSETQYF. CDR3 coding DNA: TGTGCCAGCAGCCCAGACTTCAGGGGGTCAGAGACCCAGTACTTC.

CDR3 DNA sequence: TGTGCCAGCAGCCCTCAAACAGGGGAAGCTTTCTTT. This encodes CASSPQTGEAFF. This rearrangement joins TRBV11-2 to TRBJ1-1; the D gene is possibly TRBD1 (6 bases). This CDR3 comprises 12 residues. CDR1 is SGHAT, CDR2 FQNNGV, per germline. V was cut by 5 bases and J by 8 bases, with 12 bases left in between. The full variable domain, rest sourced from reference TRBV11-2 and TRBJ1-1, is EAGVAQSPRYKIIEKRQSVAFWCNPISGHATLYWYQQILGQGPKLLIQFQNNGVVDDSQLPKDRFSAERLKGVDSTLKIQPAKLEDSAVYLCASSPQTGEAFFGQGTRLTVV.

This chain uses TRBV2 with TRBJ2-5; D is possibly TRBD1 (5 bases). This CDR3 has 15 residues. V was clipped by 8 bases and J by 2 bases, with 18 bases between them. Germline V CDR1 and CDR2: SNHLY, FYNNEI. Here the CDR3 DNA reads TGTGCCAGCGCCCCCCCATGGGGCCCACAAGAGACCCAGTACTTC. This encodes CASAPPWGPQETQYF.

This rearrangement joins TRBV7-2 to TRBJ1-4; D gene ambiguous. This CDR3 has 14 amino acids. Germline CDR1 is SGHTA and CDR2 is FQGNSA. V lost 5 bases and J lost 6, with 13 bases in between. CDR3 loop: CASSPSAGYEKLFF. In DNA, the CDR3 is TGTGCCAGCAGCCCGTCGGCAGGCTATGAAAAACTGTTTTTT.

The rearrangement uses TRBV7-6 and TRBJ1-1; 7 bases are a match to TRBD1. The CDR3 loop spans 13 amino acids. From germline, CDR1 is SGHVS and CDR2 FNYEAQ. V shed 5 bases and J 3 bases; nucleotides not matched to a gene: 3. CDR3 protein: CASSPTGDTEAFF. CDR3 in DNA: TGTGCCAGCAGCCCCACAGGGGACACTGAAGCTTTCTTT.

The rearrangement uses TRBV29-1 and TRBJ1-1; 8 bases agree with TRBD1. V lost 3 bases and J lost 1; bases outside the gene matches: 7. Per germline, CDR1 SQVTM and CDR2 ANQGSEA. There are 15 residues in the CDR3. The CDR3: CSVDDRGIANTEAFF. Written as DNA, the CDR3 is TGCAGCGTTGATGACAGGGGAATAGCGAACACTGAAGCTTTCTTT.

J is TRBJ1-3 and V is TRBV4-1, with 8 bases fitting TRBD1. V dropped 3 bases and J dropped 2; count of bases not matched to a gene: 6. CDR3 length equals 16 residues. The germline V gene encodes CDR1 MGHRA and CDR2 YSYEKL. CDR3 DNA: TGCGCCAGCAGCCAGTTGACAGGGGCTGCTGGAAACACCATATATTTT. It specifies CASSQLTGAAGNTIYF.

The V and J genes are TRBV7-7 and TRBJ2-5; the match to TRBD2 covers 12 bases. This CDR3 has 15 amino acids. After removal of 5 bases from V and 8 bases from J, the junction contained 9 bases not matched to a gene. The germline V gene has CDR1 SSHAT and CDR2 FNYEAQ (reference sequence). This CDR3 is CASSQGLAGSRTQYF. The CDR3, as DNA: TGTGCCAGCAGCCAAGGACTAGCGGGGTCACGCACCCAGTACTTC.

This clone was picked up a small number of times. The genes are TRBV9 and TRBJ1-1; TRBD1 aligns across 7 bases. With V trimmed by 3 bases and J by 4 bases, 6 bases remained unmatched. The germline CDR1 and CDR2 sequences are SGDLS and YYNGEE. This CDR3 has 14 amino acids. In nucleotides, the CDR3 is TGTGCCAGCAGCGGATCAGCAGGGGGCACTGAAGCTTTCTTT. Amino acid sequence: CASSGSAGGTEAFF.

The CDR3 region is CASSRDSGGEKLFF. CDR3 coding DNA: TGTGCCAGCAGCCGGGACAGCGGAGGGGAAAAACTGTTTTTT. The chain couples TRBV7-9 to TRBJ1-4, with TRBD1 matching over 7 bases. CDR1 and CDR2 (germline): SEHNR, FQNEAQ (reference sequence). V lost 5 bases and J lost 8; bases outside the gene matches: 8. The CDR3 contains 14 residues.

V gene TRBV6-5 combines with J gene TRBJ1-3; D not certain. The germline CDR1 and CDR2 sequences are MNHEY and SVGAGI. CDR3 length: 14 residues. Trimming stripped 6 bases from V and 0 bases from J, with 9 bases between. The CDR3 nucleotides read TGTGCCAGCAGGATTACAGCCTCTGGAAACACCATATATTTT. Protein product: CASRITASGNTIYF.

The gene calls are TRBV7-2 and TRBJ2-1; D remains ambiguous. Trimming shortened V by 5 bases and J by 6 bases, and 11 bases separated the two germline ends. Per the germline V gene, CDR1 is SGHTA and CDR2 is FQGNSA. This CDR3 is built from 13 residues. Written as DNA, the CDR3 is TGTGCCAGCAGCGACCCGGGTCCCAATGAGCAGTTCTTC. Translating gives CASSDPGPNEQFF. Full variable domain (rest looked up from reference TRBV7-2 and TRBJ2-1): GAGVSQSPSNKVTEKGKDVELRCDPISGHTALYWYRQSLGQGLEFLIYFQGNSAPDKSGLPSDRFSAERTGGSVSTLTIQRTQQEDSAVYLCASSDPGPNEQFFGPGTRLTVL.

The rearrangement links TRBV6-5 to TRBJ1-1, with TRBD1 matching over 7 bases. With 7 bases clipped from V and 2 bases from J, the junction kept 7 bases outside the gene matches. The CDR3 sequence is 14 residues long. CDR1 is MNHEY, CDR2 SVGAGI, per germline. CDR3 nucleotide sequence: TGTGCCAGCACCGCCGGGACAGCCAACACTGAAGCTTTCTTT. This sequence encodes CASTAGTANTEAFF.

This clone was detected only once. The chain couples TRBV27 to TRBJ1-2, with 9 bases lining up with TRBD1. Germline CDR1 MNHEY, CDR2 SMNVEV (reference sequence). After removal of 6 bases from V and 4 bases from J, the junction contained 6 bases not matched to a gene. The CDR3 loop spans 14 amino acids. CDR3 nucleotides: TGTGCCAGCAGCTTGAGGACAGGGGCCTATGGCTACACCTTC. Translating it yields CASSLRTGAYGYTF.

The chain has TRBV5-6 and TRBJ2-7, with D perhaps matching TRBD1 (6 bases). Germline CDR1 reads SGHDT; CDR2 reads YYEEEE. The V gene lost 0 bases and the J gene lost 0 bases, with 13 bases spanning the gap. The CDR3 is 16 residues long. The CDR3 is CASSLGTARSSYEQYF. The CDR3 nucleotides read TGTGCCAGCAGCTTGGGGACAGCCAGGAGCTCCTACGAGCAGTACTTC.

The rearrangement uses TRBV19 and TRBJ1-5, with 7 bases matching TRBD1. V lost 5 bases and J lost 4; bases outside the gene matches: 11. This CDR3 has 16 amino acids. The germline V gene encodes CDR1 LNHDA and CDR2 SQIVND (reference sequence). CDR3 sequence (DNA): TGTGCCAGTAGTCCTTTTCAAAACAGGGGTAATCAGCCCCAGCATTTT. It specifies CASSPFQNRGNQPQHF.

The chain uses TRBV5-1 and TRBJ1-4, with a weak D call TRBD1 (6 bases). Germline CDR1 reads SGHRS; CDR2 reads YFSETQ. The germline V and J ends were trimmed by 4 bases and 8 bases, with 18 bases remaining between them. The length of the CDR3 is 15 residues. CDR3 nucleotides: TGCGCCAGCAGCCCTACTCAGGGGAATGGAGAAAAACTGTTTTTT. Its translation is CASSPTQGNGEKLFF.